The sequence of this T cell receptor (beta chain) was determined in a study of CD8+ T cells in alopecia areata. RNA was isolated and reverse transcribed to cDNA, the sequencing template. Method: immunoSEQ multiplex PCR; TCRdb's copy keeps in-frame clones and lacks some. This table has roughly 120,000 clones, roughly 68% appearing once. The authors sorted CD4+ and CD8+ T cells from PBMCs. About this clone: Its antigen is unknown. Other DNA sequences of this sample code for an identical CDR3.

The study, taken as a whole, reports: Lesional scalp exceeded normal scalp in clonality, especially in alopecia totalis/universalis. Scalp samples also yield sequences of resident alphabeta T cells from normal skin. Whereas mice showed it more clearly, TCR sharing across patients was murkier, possibly because of HLA.

V was trimmed by 1 base and J by 6 bases, leaving 0 bases between them. The germline V gene has CDR1 SNHLY and CDR2 FYNNEI. This CDR3 comprises 10 residues. This TCR came from a human donor in good health. The genes are TRBV2 and TRBJ2-5; D is uncertain. The sequencing sample was made of CD4+ T cells sorted from blood. The DNA for the CDR3 is TGTGCCAGCAGTGAAGAGACCCAGTACTTC. Residues: CASSEETQYF. The complete variable domain, with remaining parts taken from reference TRBV2 and TRBJ2-5, reads EPEVTQTPSHQVTQMGQEVILRCVPISNHLYFYWYRQILGQKVEFLVSFYNNEISEKSEIFDDQFSVERPDGSNFTLKIRSTKLEDSAMYFCASSEETQYFGPGTRLLVL.